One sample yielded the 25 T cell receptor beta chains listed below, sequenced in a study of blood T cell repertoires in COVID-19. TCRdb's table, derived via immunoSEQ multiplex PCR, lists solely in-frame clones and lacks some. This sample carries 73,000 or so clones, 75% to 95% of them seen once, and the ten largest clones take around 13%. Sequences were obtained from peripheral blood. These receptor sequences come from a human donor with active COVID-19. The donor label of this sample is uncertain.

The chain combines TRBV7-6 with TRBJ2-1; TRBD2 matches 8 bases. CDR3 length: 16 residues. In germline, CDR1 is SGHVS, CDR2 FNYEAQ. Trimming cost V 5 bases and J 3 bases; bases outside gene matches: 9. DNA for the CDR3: TGTGCCAGCAGCCAGAGGATTAGCGGGAACTACAATGAGCAGTTCTTC. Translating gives CASSQRISGNYNEQFF.

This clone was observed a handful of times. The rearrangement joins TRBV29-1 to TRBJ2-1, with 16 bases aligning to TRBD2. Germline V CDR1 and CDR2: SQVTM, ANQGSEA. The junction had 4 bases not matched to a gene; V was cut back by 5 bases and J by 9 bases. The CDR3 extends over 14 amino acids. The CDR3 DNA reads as TGCAGCGTTCGCGGGACTAGCGGGAGGGGTGAGCAGTTCTTC. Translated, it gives CSVRGTSGRGEQFF.

CDR3 sequence reads: CASSPRTENTEAFF. The CDR3 bases are TGTGCCAGCAGTCCCCGGACAGAGAACACTGAAGCTTTCTTT. The chain links TRBV28 to TRBJ1-1; perhaps TRBD1 as D (6 bases). Trimming took 5 bases from V and 1 from J, leaving 11 bases between them. This CDR3 region has 14 residues. The germline V gene encodes CDR1 MDHEN and CDR2 SYDVKM. Variable domain in full (rest from reference TRBV28 and TRBJ1-1): DVKVTQSSRYLVKRTGEKVFLECVQDMDHENMFWYRQDPGLGLRLIYFSYDVKMKEKGDIPEGYSVSREKKERFSLILESASTNQTSMYLCASSPRTENTEAFFGQGTRLTVV.

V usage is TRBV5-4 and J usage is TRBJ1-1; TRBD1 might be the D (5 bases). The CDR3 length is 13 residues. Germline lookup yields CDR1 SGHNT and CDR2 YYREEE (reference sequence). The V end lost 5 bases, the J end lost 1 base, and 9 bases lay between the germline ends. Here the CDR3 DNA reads TGTGCCAGCAGATTCACAGGGAACACTGAAGCTTTCTTT. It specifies CASRFTGNTEAFF.

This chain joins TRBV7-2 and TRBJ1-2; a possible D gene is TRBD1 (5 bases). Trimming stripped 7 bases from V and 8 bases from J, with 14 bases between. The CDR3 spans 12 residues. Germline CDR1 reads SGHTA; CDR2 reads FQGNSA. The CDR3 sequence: CASTLGGYGYTF. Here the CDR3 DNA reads TGTGCCAGCACCCTCGGGGGTTACGGCTACACCTTC.

This CDR3 reads CASSLVGGAEQYF. The DNA of the CDR3 is TGTGCCAGCAGCTTAGTTGGAGGGGCCGAGCAGTACTTC. The rearrangement links TRBV13 to TRBJ2-7, with a possible D match to TRBD2 (6 bases). Trimming took 1 base from V and 6 from J, leaving 10 bases between them. This CDR3 contains 13 residues. The germline V gene has CDR1 PRHDT and CDR2 FYEKMQ (reference sequence).

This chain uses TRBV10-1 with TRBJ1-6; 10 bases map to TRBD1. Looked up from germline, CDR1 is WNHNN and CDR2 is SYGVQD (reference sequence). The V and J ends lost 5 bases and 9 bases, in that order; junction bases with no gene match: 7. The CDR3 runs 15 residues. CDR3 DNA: TGCGCCAGCAGTCGCGGGACAGGGGCCTCTTCACCCCTCCACTTT. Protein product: CASSRGTGASSPLHF.

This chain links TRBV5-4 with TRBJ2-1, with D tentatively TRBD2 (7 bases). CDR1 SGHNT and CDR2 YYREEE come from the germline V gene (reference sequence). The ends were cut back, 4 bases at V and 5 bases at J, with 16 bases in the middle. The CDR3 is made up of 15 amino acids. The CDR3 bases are TGTGCCAGCAGCCAAAGGGCGGGGGCTGACAATGAGCAGTTCTTC. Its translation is CASSQRAGADNEQFF. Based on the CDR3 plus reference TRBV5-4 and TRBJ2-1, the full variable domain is ETGVTQSPTHLIKTRGQQVTLRCSSQSGHNTVSWYQQALGQGPQFIFQYYREEENGRGNFPPRFSGLQFPNYSSELNVNALELDDSALYLCASSQRAGADNEQFFGPGTRLTVL.

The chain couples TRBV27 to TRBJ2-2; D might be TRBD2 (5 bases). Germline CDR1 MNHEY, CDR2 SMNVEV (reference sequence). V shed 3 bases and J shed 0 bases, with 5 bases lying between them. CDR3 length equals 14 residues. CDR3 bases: TGTGCCAGCAGTTTCGGGACGAACACCGGGGAGCTGTTTTTT. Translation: CASSFGTNTGELFF.

This CDR3 is CASSIRTGLYEQYF. As DNA, the CDR3 is TGTGCCAGTAGTATCCGGACAGGGCTCTACGAGCAGTACTTC. The V call is TRBV19, the J call TRBJ2-7, with 8 bases matching TRBD1. The CDR3 totals 14 residues. Germline CDR1 reads LNHDA; CDR2 reads SQIVND (reference sequence). V lost 3 bases and J lost 3; bases outside the gene matches: 4.

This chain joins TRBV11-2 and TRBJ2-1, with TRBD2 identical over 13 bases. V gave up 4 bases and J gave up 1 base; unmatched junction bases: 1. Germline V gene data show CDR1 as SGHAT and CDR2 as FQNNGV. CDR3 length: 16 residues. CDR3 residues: CASSSGLAGSYNEQFF. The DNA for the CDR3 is TGTGCCAGCAGCTCGGGACTAGCGGGATCCTACAATGAGCAGTTCTTC.

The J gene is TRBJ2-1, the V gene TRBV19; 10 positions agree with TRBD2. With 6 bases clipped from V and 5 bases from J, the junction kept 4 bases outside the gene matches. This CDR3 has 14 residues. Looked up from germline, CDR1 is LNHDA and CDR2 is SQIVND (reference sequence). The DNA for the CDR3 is TGTGCCAGTAGCCCCACTAGCGGGAACAATGAGCAGTTCTTC. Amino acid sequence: CASSPTSGNNEQFF. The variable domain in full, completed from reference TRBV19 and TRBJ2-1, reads DGGITQSPKYLFRKEGQNVTLSCEQNLNHDAMYWYRQDPGQGLRLIYYSQIVNDFQKGDIAEGYSVSREKKESFPLTVTSAQKNPTAFYLCASSPTSGNNEQFFGPGTRLTVL.

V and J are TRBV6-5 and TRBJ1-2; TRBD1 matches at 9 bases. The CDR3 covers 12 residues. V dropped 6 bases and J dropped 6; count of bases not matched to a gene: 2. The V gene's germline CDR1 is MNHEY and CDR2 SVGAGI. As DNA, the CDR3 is TGTGCCAGCAGACAGGGGGCCAATGGCTACACCTTC. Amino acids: CASRQGANGYTF.

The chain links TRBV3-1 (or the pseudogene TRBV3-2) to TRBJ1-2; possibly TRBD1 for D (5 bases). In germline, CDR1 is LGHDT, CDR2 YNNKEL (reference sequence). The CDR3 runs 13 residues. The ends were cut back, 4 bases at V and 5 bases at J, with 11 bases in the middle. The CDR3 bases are TGTGCCAGCAGCCCTAGACAGAGTTATGGCTACACCTTC. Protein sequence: CASSPRQSYGYTF.

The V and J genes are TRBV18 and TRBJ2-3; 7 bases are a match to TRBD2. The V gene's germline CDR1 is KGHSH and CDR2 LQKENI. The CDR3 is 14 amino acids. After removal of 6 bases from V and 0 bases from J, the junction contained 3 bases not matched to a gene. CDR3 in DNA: TGTGCCAGCTCCCTGGGAGGGAGCACAGATACGCAGTATTTT. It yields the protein CASSLGGSTDTQYF.

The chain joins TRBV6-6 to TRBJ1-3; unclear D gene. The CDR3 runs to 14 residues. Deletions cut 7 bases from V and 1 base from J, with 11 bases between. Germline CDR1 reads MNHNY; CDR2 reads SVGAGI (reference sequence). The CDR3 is CASTLWTSGNTIYF. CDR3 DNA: TGTGCCAGCACCCTTTGGACTTCTGGAAACACCATATATTTT.

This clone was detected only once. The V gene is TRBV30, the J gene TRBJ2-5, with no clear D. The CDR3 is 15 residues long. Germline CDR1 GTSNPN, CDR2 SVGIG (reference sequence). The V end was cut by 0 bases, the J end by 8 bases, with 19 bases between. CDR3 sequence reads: CAWSVASYPRVTQYF. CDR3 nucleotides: TGTGCCTGGAGTGTTGCAAGCTATCCAAGAGTAACCCAGTACTTC.

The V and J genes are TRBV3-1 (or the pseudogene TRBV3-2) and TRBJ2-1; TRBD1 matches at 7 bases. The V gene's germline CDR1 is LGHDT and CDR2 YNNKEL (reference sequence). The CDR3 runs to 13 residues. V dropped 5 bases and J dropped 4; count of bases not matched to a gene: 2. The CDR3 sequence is CASSGTAYNEQFF. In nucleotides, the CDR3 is TGTGCCAGCAGCGGGACAGCATACAATGAGCAGTTCTTC.

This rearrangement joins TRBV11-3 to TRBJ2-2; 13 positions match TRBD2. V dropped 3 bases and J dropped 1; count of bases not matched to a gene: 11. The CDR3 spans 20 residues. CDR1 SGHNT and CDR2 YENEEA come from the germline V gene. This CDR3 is CASSFQTSGRFPGNTGELFF. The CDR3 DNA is TGTGCCAGCAGCTTCCAGACTAGCGGGAGGTTCCCGGGGAACACCGGGGAGCTGTTTTTT.

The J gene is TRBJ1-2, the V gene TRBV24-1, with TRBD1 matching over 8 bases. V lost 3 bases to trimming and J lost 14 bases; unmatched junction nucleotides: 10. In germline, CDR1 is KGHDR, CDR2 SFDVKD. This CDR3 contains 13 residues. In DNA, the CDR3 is TGTGCCACCAGTGATCTGCCGGGACAGGTACAAACCTTC. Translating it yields CATSDLPGQVQTF.

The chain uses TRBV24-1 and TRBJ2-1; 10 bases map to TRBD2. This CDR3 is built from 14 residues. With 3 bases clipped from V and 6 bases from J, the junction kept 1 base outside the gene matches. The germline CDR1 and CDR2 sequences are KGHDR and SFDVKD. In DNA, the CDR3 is TGTGCCACCAGTGATCCTAGCGGGAGCAATGAGCAGTTCTTC. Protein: CATSDPSGSNEQFF.

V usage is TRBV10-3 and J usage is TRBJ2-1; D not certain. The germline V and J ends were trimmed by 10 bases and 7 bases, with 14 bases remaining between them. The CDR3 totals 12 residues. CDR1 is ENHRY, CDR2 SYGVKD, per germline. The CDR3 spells CATSPPGNEQFF. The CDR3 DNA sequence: TGTGCCACCTCACCTCCCGGTAATGAGCAGTTCTTC.

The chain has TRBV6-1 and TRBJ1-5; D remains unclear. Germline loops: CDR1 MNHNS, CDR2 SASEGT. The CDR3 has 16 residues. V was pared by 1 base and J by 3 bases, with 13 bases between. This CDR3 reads CASSEERRGDNQPQHF. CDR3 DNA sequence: TGTGCCAGCAGTGAAGAAAGGCGGGGAGACAATCAGCCCCAGCATTTT.

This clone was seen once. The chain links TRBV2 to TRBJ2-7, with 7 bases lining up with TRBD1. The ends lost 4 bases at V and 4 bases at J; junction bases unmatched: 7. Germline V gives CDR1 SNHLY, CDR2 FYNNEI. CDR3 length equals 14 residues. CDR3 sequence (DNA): TGTGCCAGCAGTGCCCTGGGACAGTCTTACGAGCAGTACTTC. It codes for CASSALGQSYEQYF. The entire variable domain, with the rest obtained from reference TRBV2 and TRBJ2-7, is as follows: EPEVTQTPSHQVTQMGQEVILRCVPISNHLYFYWYRQILGQKVEFLVSFYNNEISEKSEIFDDQFSVERPDGSNFTLKIRSTKLEDSAMYFCASSALGQSYEQYFGPGTRLTVT.

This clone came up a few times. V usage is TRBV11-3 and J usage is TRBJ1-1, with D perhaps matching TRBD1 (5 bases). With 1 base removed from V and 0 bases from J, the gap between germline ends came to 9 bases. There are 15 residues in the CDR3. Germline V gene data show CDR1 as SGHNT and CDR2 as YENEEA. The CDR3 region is CASSLGNRLNTEAFF. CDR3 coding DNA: TGTGCCAGCAGCTTAGGGAACAGGTTGAACACTGAAGCTTTCTTT.